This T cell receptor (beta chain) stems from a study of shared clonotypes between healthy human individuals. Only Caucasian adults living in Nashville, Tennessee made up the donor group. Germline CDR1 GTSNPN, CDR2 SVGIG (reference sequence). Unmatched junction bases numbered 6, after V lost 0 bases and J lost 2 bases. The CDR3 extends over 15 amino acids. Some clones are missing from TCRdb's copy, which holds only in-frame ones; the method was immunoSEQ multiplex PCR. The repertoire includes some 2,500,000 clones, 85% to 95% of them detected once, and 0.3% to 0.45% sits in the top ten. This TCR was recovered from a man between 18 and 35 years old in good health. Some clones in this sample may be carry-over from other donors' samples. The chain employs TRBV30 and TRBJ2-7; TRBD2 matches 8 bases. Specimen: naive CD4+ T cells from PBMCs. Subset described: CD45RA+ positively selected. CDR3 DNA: TGTGCCTGGAGTGTAGTACTAGCGGAAGCCTACGAGCAGTACTTC. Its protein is CAWSVVLAEAYEQYF.